This T cell receptor beta chain was sequenced in a study of long-term antiretroviral therapy in people with HIV. A v3.0 immunoSEQ assay was performed at survey level. The protocol was immunoSEQ multiplex PCR, while the TCRdb copy is restricted to in-frame clones and leaves out a portion. The sample consists of some 19,000 clones, roughly 79% of them appearing once. The trim removed 6 bases at V and 6 bases at J, leaving 9 bases unmatched. The CDR3 is made up of 15 amino acids. Germline CDR1 LNHDA, CDR2 SQIVND (reference sequence). With respect to this clone: Antigen specificity is unknown.

Study-wide points: Blood sampling spanned 2004 to 2017, possibly under older ART regimens. Narrower CDR3 length ranges marked HIV repertoires relative to controls. Relative to transplant donor controls, diversity remained lower despite increasing after ART.

Only United States sites treated participants with HIV. V and J are TRBV19 and TRBJ1-5, with 9 nucleotides matching TRBD1. This clonotype originated in a man aged 50 to 60 with HIV. Sample: unsorted PBMCs, taken 2.2 years after starting antiretroviral therapy. CDR3 nucleotide sequence: TGTGCCAGTAGGGGGGTAGGACAGGGGATTCAGCCCCAGCATTTT. Amino acids: CASRGVGQGIQPQHF. Full variable domain (missing parts from reference TRBV19 and TRBJ1-5): DGGITQSPKYLFRKEGQNVTLSCEQNLNHDAMYWYRQDPGQGLRLIYYSQIVNDFQKGDIAEGYSVSREKKESFPLTVTSAQKNPTAFYLCASRGVGQGIQPQHFGDGTRLSIL.